These 4 T cell receptor beta chains came from one sample sequenced in a study of blood T cells in healthy people across ages. A second PCR of roughly 6 to 12 cycles used a sample-barcoded 5' primer and a J-beta primer mix. TCRdb re-derived calls from the 5' RACE reads in MiXCR, one entry per CDR3 protein. The repertoire holds about 680,000 distinct CDR3 sequences, with roughly 49% as singletons. Material: blood. The receptors originated from an older woman in good health.

This clonotype has just a few counts. The rearrangement joins TRBV7-9 to TRBJ2-5, with 8 bases lining up with TRBD1. Germline CDR1 is SEHNR and CDR2 is FQNEAQ (reference sequence). V lost 4 bases to trimming and J lost 11 bases; unmatched junction nucleotides: 15. The CDR3 covers 15 residues. The CDR3 is CASSSGQGSYNEQYF. The CDR3 DNA follows: TGTGCCAGCAGCTCTGGACAGGGTTCCTACAATGAGCAGTACTTC.

The chain recombines TRBV24-1 with TRBJ2-3; D not resolved. Germline CDR1 KGHDR, CDR2 SFDVKD. There are 13 residues in the CDR3. V was cut by 2 bases and J by 1 base, with 3 bases left in between. In nucleotides, the CDR3 is TGTGCCACCAGTGATTCCGGCACAGATACGCAGTATTTT. Translation gives CATSDSGTDTQYF.

The chain links TRBV29-1 to TRBJ1-5, with 8 nucleotides matching TRBD1. V lost 4 bases and J lost 6; bases outside the gene matches: 2. The CDR3 is 12 residues long. The germline CDR1 and CDR2 sequences are SQVTM and ANQGSEA. The CDR3 region has the DNA TGCAGCGTTGCAGGGGGCGGTCAGCCCCAGCATTTT. This translates into CSVAGGGQPQHF.

The V and J genes are TRBV6-5 and TRBJ2-1; 7 nucleotides line up with TRBD2. The CDR3 extends over 16 amino acids. The V gene end was trimmed by 4 bases and the J gene end by 1 base; junction bases not matched to a gene: 7. Germline CDR1 is MNHEY and CDR2 is SVGAGI. In DNA, the CDR3 is TGTGCCAGCAGTTGGGGCGGGAGCTCATCCTACAATGAGCAGTTCTTC. It specifies CASSWGGSSSYNEQFF.